This T cell receptor (beta chain) comes out of a study of shared clonotypes between healthy human individuals. Data came from immunoSEQ multiplex PCR; TCRdb stores just in-frame clones and leaves some out. The repertoire consists of some 2.4 million clones, with approximately 94% occurring once and the leading ten covering approximately 0.36%. Regarding the study as a whole: Memory subsets generally showed smaller estimated richness than naive subsets did. Across four donors, naive CD4 shared 5% to 5.5%, naive CD8 3.5% to 4%, memory CD4 roughly 2.3%, memory CD8 over 0.3%.

CDR3 length equals 15 residues. Per germline, CDR1 SGHRS and CDR2 YFSETQ. Trimming left V 4 bases short and J 4 bases short, with 15 bases between. This clone showed up just once. Antigen specificity is unknown. The donors, healthy adults who were HIV-negative, had experienced no recent acute infections or vaccinations. CD4+ cells yielded CD45RA+ naive and CD45RA-negative memory subsets. Sequenced: naive CD4+ T cells from PBMCs. This sample's subset: CD45RA+ positively selected. This clonotype originated in a man between 18 and 29 years old in good health. Some clones in this sample may be carry-over from other donors' samples. The V call is TRBV5-1, the J call TRBJ2-1; the D gene is possibly TRBD1 (6 bases). The CDR3 loop is CASSADSPRYNEQFF. DNA for the CDR3: TGCGCCAGCAGCGCGGACAGCCCCAGGTACAATGAGCAGTTCTTC. Full variable domain (rest looked up from reference TRBV5-1 and TRBJ2-1): KAGVTQTPRYLIKTRGQQVTLSCSPISGHRSVSWYQQTPGQGLQFLFEYFSETQRNKGNFPGRFSGRQFSNSRSEMNVSTLELGDSALYLCASSADSPRYNEQFFGPGTRLTVL.